Below, 17 T cell receptor beta chains from the same sample are listed, as sequenced in a study of cytotoxic CD8 clonotypes in ibrutinib-treated CLL. TCRdb's copy holds only in-frame clones and misses some; the assay was immunoSEQ multiplex PCR. The data contain 65,000 to 95,000 clones, roughly 86% of them singletons. This specimen was PBMCs, taken before ibrutinib treatment. The receptor source for this set is a human donor with chronic lymphocytic leukemia.

The chain joins TRBV19 to TRBJ1-1; tentative D call: TRBD1 (5 bases). Germline CDR1 is LNHDA and CDR2 is SQIVND (reference sequence). The V and J ends lost 2 bases and 3 bases respectively, with 16 bases between them. The CDR3 runs to 16 residues. The CDR3 DNA sequence: TGTGCCAGTAGTATAATAACCGGGACGAGGGACACTGAAGCTTTCTTT. Translated, it gives CASSIITGTRDTEAFF.

The chain combines TRBV5-6 with TRBJ1-1; maybe TRBD1 (5 bases). The CDR3 extends over 13 amino acids. The V end was cut by 0 bases, the J end by 3 bases, with 6 bases between. Germline V CDR1 and CDR2: SGHDT, YYEEEE. As DNA, the CDR3 is TGTGCCAGCAGCTTGGTGGGGCACACTGAAGCTTTCTTT. Its protein product is CASSLVGHTEAFF.

This clone was counted once. This rearrangement joins TRBV2 to TRBJ2-7; 7 nucleotides align to TRBD1. The CDR3 loop spans 13 amino acids. With 3 bases clipped from V and 2 bases from J, the junction kept 1 base outside the gene matches. CDR1 SNHLY and CDR2 FYNNEI come from the germline V gene. CDR3 region: CASSEDRTYEQYF. DNA for the CDR3: TGTGCCAGCAGTGAGGACAGGACCTACGAGCAGTACTTC.

The genes are TRBV29-1 and TRBJ1-2; 12 bases align to TRBD1. CDR1 SQVTM and CDR2 ANQGSEA come from the germline V gene. With V trimmed by 2 bases and J by 7 bases, 8 bases remained unmatched. The CDR3 has 15 amino acids. The CDR3 nucleotides read TGCAGCGTTGAATCCGGGACAGGGGGCGCATCTGGCTACACCTTC. Encoded protein: CSVESGTGGASGYTF.

The chain has TRBV19 and TRBJ1-1; tentative D call: TRBD1 (6 bases). The V gene lost 7 bases and the J gene lost 5 bases, with 26 bases spanning the gap. This CDR3 has 17 amino acids. Looked up from germline, CDR1 is LNHDA and CDR2 is SQIVND (reference sequence). The CDR3 DNA follows: TGTGCCAGTACCGCCCAAATCTGGACAGCCGGGGAGACTGAAGCTTTCTTT. It translates to CASTAQIWTAGETEAFF.

CDR3 region: CASSPGAGAYNEQFF. CDR3 sequence (DNA): TGTGCCAGCTCACCAGGGGCGGGAGCCTACAATGAGCAGTTCTTC. This sequence joins TRBV18 and TRBJ2-1, with 7 bases identical to TRBD2. Germline V CDR1 and CDR2: KGHSH, LQKENI. Trimming removed 2 bases from V and 2 bases from J; junction bases left unmatched: 3. The CDR3 spans 15 residues.

CDR3 region: CASSSRVDEQYF. In nucleotides, the CDR3 is TGTGCCAGCAGCTCCAGGGTGGACGAGCAGTACTTC. The rearrangement links TRBV11-3 to TRBJ2-7, with TRBD1 as a possible D gene (5 bases). Deletions cut 4 bases from V and 5 bases from J, with 9 bases between. Germline V gene lookup returns CDR1 SGHNT and CDR2 YENEEA. The CDR3 runs 12 residues.

The V gene is TRBV7-9, the J gene TRBJ1-1; D not resolved. V shed 1 base and J shed 1 base, with 13 bases lying between them. This CDR3 has 16 residues. Germline-derived CDR1 and CDR2 are SEHNR and FQNEAQ (reference sequence). CDR3 sequence reads: CASSLVLSLPNTEAFF. The CDR3 DNA sequence: TGTGCCAGCAGCTTAGTCCTATCCCTTCCGAACACTGAAGCTTTCTTT.

The gene calls are TRBV19 and TRBJ2-4; a weak D match, TRBD2 (5 bases). The CDR3 extends over 13 amino acids. Per germline, CDR1 LNHDA and CDR2 SQIVND (reference sequence). V shed 5 bases and J shed 8 bases, with 13 bases lying between them. The CDR3, as DNA: TGTGCCAGTAGTGTACGGGGTATAGACATTCAGTACTTC. This codes for CASSVRGIDIQYF.

This chain connects TRBV4-1 to TRBJ2-6, with 7 bases identical to TRBD1. J was trimmed by 5 bases and V by 0 bases; bases with no gene match: 16. The CDR3 is 20 residues long. The germline V gene has CDR1 MGHRA and CDR2 YSYEKL. CDR3 sequence: CASSQDVKGQTFLRANVLTF. CDR3 nucleotides: TGCGCCAGCAGCCAAGACGTTAAGGGACAGACTTTCTTGAGGGCCAACGTCCTGACTTTC.

V is TRBV5-1 and J is TRBJ2-1; 14 bases align to TRBD2. The CDR3 extends over 20 amino acids. The J segment lost 1 base and the V segment lost 1 base, leaving 10 bases of the junction unmatched. CDR1 is SGHRS, CDR2 YFSETQ, per germline. CDR3 amino acids: CASSLQGLAGARRSYNEQFF. The CDR3 DNA reads TGCGCCAGCAGCTTGCAGGGACTAGCGGGAGCTCGGAGGTCCTACAATGAGCAGTTCTTC.

The chain joins TRBV6-5 to TRBJ2-1; the D gene is possibly TRBD2 (5 bases). The CDR3 has 15 residues. Trimming cost V 7 bases and J 3 bases, with 16 bases left between them. The germline gives CDR1 MNHEY, CDR2 SVGAGI. CDR3 in amino acids: CASTPGGRLYNEQFF. The CDR3 coding sequence is TGTGCCAGCACCCCCGGCGGGCGACTCTACAATGAGCAGTTCTTC.

This clone was detected a few times. This rearrangement joins TRBV11-2 to TRBJ1-1; no reliable D call. V lost 3 bases and J 3 bases, leaving 2 bases between the germline ends. CDR3 size: 11 residues. In germline, CDR1 is SGHAT, CDR2 FQNNGV. The CDR3 bases are TGTGCCAGCAGCTTCGACACTGAAGCTTTCTTT. As protein: CASSFDTEAFF.

This clone appeared a single time. This chain links TRBV7-9 with TRBJ1-4, with TRBD1 matching over 10 bases. The V and J ends lost 4 bases and 8 bases, in that order; junction bases with no gene match: 4. This CDR3 has 14 amino acids. In germline, CDR1 is SEHNR, CDR2 FQNEAQ (reference sequence). The CDR3 protein is CASSSGTGDEKLFF. The CDR3 nucleotides read TGTGCCAGCAGCTCCGGGACAGGGGACGAAAAACTGTTTTTT.

This sequence joins TRBV5-4 and TRBJ1-2, with TRBD1 identical over 7 bases. The V gene's germline CDR1 is SGHNT and CDR2 YYREEE (reference sequence). V trimming: 4 bases; J trimming: 10 bases; junction bases outside the gene matches: 4. The CDR3 runs 11 residues. The CDR3 here is CASSIGGDYTF. In nucleotides, the CDR3 is TGTGCCAGCAGCATAGGGGGCGACTACACCTTC. The variable domain in full, completed from reference TRBV5-4 and TRBJ1-2, reads ETGVTQSPTHLIKTRGQQVTLRCSSQSGHNTVSWYQQALGQGPQFIFQYYREEENGRGNFPPRFSGLQFPNYSSELNVNALELDDSALYLCASSIGGDYTFGSGTRLTVV.

J is TRBJ2-1 and V is TRBV28; D gene ambiguous. This CDR3 spans 13 amino acids. With 2 bases removed from V and 9 bases from J, the gap between germline ends came to 11 bases. Per the germline V gene, CDR1 is MDHEN and CDR2 is SYDVKM. CDR3 coding DNA: TGTGCCAGCAGTTTACCGTTCGTGCGTGAGCAGTTCTTC. Translated, it gives CASSLPFVREQFF.

This chain joins TRBV19 and TRBJ2-7, with TRBD1 matching 12 bases. The CDR3 is 15 amino acids. Looked up from germline, CDR1 is LNHDA and CDR2 is SQIVND (reference sequence). V was pared by 8 bases and J by 5 bases, with 10 bases of the junction left unmatched. DNA of the CDR3: TGTGCCAGTGGGGGGACAGGGGGCTTTTTCCACGAGCAGTACTTC. Its translation: CASGGTGGFFHEQYF.